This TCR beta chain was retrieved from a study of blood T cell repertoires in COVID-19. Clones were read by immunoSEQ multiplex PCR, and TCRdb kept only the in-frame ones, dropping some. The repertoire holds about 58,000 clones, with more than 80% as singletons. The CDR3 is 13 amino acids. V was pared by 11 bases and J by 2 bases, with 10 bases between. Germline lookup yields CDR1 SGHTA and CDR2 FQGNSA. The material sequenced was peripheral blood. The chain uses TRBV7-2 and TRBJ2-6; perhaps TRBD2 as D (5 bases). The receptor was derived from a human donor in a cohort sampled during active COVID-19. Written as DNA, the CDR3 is TGTGCCTGCCGGAGGACTGGGGCCAACGTCCTGACTTTC. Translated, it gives CACRRTGANVLTF.